A single sample gave rise to the 6 T cell receptor beta chains below, sequenced in a study of technical replicates of blood from several donors. Assay: immunoSEQ multiplex PCR; the TCRdb copy retains only in-frame clones and omits some. Counted here are approximately 93,000 clones, 94% occurring once; the ten biggest clones make up around 0.25%. The sequencing sample was made of T cells isolated from PBMCs. These TCRs come from a human donor in good health.

This chain uses TRBV15 with TRBJ2-1; 7 bases map to TRBD2. Germline assignment: CDR1 LNHNV and CDR2 YYDKDF (reference sequence). The J segment lost 2 bases and the V segment lost 3 bases, leaving 7 bases of the junction unmatched. This CDR3 comprises 16 residues. In nucleotides, the CDR3 is TGTGCCACCAGCAGGGCTACTAGCGCCACCTACAATGAGCAGTTCTTC. It codes for CATSRATSATYNEQFF.

The chain has TRBV15 and TRBJ2-7, with D unclear. Germline V gene data show CDR1 as LNHNV and CDR2 as YYDKDF (reference sequence). The CDR3 is made up of 12 amino acids. Trimming stripped 2 bases from V and 4 bases from J, with 6 bases between. CDR3 coding DNA: TGTGCCACCAGCAGATCCCAATACGAGCAGTACTTC. Its protein is CATSRSQYEQYF.

The chain is built from TRBV19 and TRBJ2-7; 9 bases match TRBD1. CDR1 LNHDA and CDR2 SQIVND come from the germline V gene (reference sequence). The CDR3 consists of 16 residues. Germline trimming cut 4 bases from V and 0 bases from J; bases unmatched to any gene: 7. DNA for the CDR3: TGTGCCAGTAGTAGGGGACAGGGCCTAAGCTCCTACGAGCAGTACTTC. It yields the protein CASSRGQGLSSYEQYF.

The V call is TRBV9, the J call TRBJ1-3, with 8 bases fitting TRBD1. The CDR3 spans 15 residues. J was trimmed by 3 bases and V by 1 base; bases with no gene match: 3. Per the germline V gene, CDR1 is SGDLS and CDR2 is YYNGEE. CDR3 DNA: TGTGCCAGCAGCGTACAGGGGGCTCTTGGAAACACCATATATTTT. This encodes CASSVQGALGNTIYF.

This clone occurred once. V usage is TRBV7-2 and J usage is TRBJ2-3; D is ambiguous. The germline V gene has CDR1 SGHTA and CDR2 FQGNSA. V was cut by 2 bases and J by 3 bases, with 9 bases left in between. This CDR3 contains 14 residues. The CDR3 DNA is TGTGCCAGCAGCTTATCAGAATGGACAGATACGCAGTATTTT. Translated, it gives CASSLSEWTDTQYF. Combining the CDR3 with reference TRBV7-2 and TRBJ2-3 gives the whole variable domain GAGVSQSPSNKVTEKGKDVELRCDPISGHTALYWYRQSLGQGLEFLIYFQGNSAPDKSGLPSDRFSAERTGGSVSTLTIQRTQQEDSAVYLCASSLSEWTDTQYFGPGTRLTVL.

This rearrangement joins TRBV19 to TRBJ1-1; possible D gene TRBD1, 5 bases. The V gene lost 3 bases and the J gene lost 0 bases, with 11 bases spanning the gap. The CDR3 contains 15 residues. Per germline, CDR1 LNHDA and CDR2 SQIVND (reference sequence). The CDR3 nucleotides are TGTGCCAGTAGTATTACAGGCTTTATGAACACTGAAGCTTTCTTT. The encoded protein is CASSITGFMNTEAFF.